This T cell receptor (beta chain) was identified in a study of cytomegalovirus exposure and HLA in healthy donors. Study summary: Prior work identified some 120 million unique TCR beta sequences in around 170 million T cells. When roughly 420 donors were genotyped, 80% to 90% of them were found to fall in the Caucasian-associated ancestry cluster.

The CDR3 contains 14 residues. The V gene end was trimmed by 2 bases and the J gene end by 5 bases; junction bases not matched to a gene: 5. The V gene's germline CDR1 is SGHRS and CDR2 YFSETQ. Comments on this clone: The antigen remains unidentified.

Amplification used 60 Vbeta primers and 13 Jbeta primers. The table came from immunoSEQ multiplex PCR; TCRdb's copy has only in-frame clones and leaves some out. The sample lists 170,000 or so clones; 84% were seen once. Notes on the study in general: Per a later analysis, roughly 17,000 TCR beta sequences showed association with HLA alleles at 0.05 false discovery rate. TCR beta chains numbering more than 150 were designated cytomegalovirus-associated.

This rearrangement joins TRBV5-1 to TRBJ2-3; 7 bases align to TRBD1. Source material: PBMCs. The sequence came from a boy under 10 years old in good health and CMV-seronegative. In nucleotides, the CDR3 is TGCGCCAGCAGCTTAAACAGGGGTAAAGATACGCAGTATTTT. It specifies CASSLNRGKDTQYF. The entire variable domain, with the rest obtained from reference TRBV5-1 and TRBJ2-3, is as follows: KAGVTQTPRYLIKTRGQQVTLSCSPISGHRSVSWYQQTPGQGLQFLFEYFSETQRNKGNFPGRFSGRQFSNSRSEMNVSTLELGDSALYLCASSLNRGKDTQYFGPGTRLTVL.